This TCR beta chain was recorded in a study of metastatic and nonmetastatic thyroid tumors. Background on the study: Repertoires from blood and tumor or nodule tissue of malignant and benign thyroid patients were compared. Study-wide results and limits: Reportedly, malignant thyroid tumors had significantly higher TCR beta diversity than benign nodules, in blood and tumor.

Germline CDR1 MNHNS, CDR2 SASEGT. The CDR3 is made up of 14 amino acids. V was clipped by 10 bases and J by 0 bases, with 15 bases between them. Thyroid surgery had not been preceded by any treatment in any patient. Original analysis: What underpinned the distant-metastasis classifier for papillary thyroid cancer was the set of CDR3 differences across clinicopathological groups. TCRdb re-called the PCR reads via MiXCR. The V and J calls were not made by the authors but by TCRdb's processing. The sample yields about 20,000 clones, about 24% seen once. This clone has only a few counts. Its antigen is unknown.

This clonotype originated in a female donor with papillary thyroid cancer or a benign thyroid nodule (not recorded which). Some clones in this sample may be carry-over from other donors' samples. The rearrangement joins TRBV6-1 to TRBJ1-1; no reliable D call. Specimen: tumor tissue. The CDR3 loop is CATLRERMNTEAFF. The CDR3 DNA sequence: TGTGCCACCCTACGGGAGCGAATGAACACTGAAGCTTTCTTT.